This T cell receptor beta chain derives from a study of T-cell reconstitution after alpha-beta-depleted transplantation in children. Regarding this clonotype: Its antigen is undetermined.

The V and J ends lost 6 bases and 5 bases respectively, with 9 bases between them. Germline V CDR1 and CDR2: SGHRS, YFSETQ. The CDR3 runs to 11 residues. Unique molecular identifiers were used to barcode this TCRbeta library. Using its own MiXCR run on the PCR reads, TCRdb lists one record per CDR3 protein. This table has some 840,000 distinct CDR3 sequences, around 15% appearing once. Findings and caveats of the study: Hyperexpanded clones declined; after one year, newly produced T cells mostly supplied diversity. Reported findings indicate that, about two months after transplant, alpha-beta T cells came from several hundred expanded clones, which were derived from non-depleted graft cells. Several patients had high TCRbeta diversity at day 60; it came from surviving recipient T cells and thymic progenitors.

This TCR was recovered from a male patient between 10 and 17 years old who had a stem cell transplant for acute lymphoblastic leukemia, so the T cells may come from the graft donor. The chain employs TRBV5-1 and TRBJ2-7; a possible D gene is TRBD1 (5 bases). The sample consisted of PBMCs, mostly from graft donor cells, taken 360 days after TCRalphabeta/CD19-depleted stem cell transplant. CDR3 coding DNA: TGCGCCAGCACCCAGGGCCACGAGCAGTACTTC. Amino acid sequence: CASTQGHEQYF. The full variable domain, its missing parts supplied by reference TRBV5-1 and TRBJ2-7, is KAGVTQTPRYLIKTRGQQVTLSCSPISGHRSVSWYQQTPGQGLQFLFEYFSETQRNKGNFPGRFSGRQFSNSRSEMNVSTLELGDSALYLCASTQGHEQYFGPGTRLTVT.